The present TCR beta chain was sequenced within a study of liver allograft versus peripheral blood T cells. About the research overall: Comparing T cell receptor repertoires in transplanted livers with those in recipients' peripheral blood was part of the design.

By its share, this clonotype is medium-sized (0.01 to 0.1%). TCRdb processed the reads anew with MiXCR; each CDR3 protein has one entry. In the table there are 3,500 to 4,000 distinct CDR3 sequences, roughly a fifth of which are singletons. V dropped 6 bases and J dropped 12; count of bases not matched to a gene: 9. The CDR3 has 14 residues. CDR1 is MNHEY and CDR2 is SVGAGI in the germline V gene. This TCR was recovered from a human patient who had a liver transplant. Part of the T cell pool may stem from the graft donor. This chain connects TRBV6-5 to TRBJ1-6; 9 nucleotides agree with TRBD1. The CDR3 is CASSPPGQGGPLHF. DNA for the CDR3: TGTGCCAGCAGCCCCCCGGGACAGGGAGGACCCCTCCACTTT.